These 8 T cell receptor beta chains were sequenced from one sample in a study of T cell changes during pregnancy in multiple sclerosis. Repertoires were generated with immunoSEQ multiplex PCR, while TCRdb's copy carries only in-frame clones and drops some. Of roughly 72,000 clones listed, roughly nine tenths are singletons. The starting material was peripheral blood, obtained in the first trimester of pregnancy. These receptors came from a female donor in good health, enrolled as a control in a pregnancy study.

The V call is TRBV4-3, the J call TRBJ1-6; 8 positions match TRBD1. With V trimmed by 4 bases and J by 9 bases, 11 bases remained unmatched. This CDR3 contains 16 residues. Per germline, CDR1 LGHNA and CDR2 YSLEER. The CDR3 DNA reads as TGCGCCAGCAGCCTAAACCAAGCAGGGGGCGGTTCACCCCTCCACTTT. Translating it yields CASSLNQAGGGSPLHF.

This clone appeared once. The chain recombines TRBV5-1 with TRBJ1-4; 10 bases map to TRBD1. This CDR3 contains 16 residues. Germline CDR1 is SGHRS and CDR2 is YFSETQ. Trimming cost V 4 bases and J 6 bases; bases outside gene matches: 9. The chain's CDR3 is CASSAFTGTGDEKLFF. For the CDR3, the DNA is TGCGCCAGCAGCGCCTTTACCGGGACAGGGGATGAAAAACTGTTTTTT.

The V call is TRBV5-1, the J call TRBJ2-5; 14 positions match TRBD2. The trim removed 3 bases at V and 3 bases at J, leaving 1 base unmatched. Germline lookup yields CDR1 SGHRS and CDR2 YFSETQ. This CDR3 has 15 amino acids. In DNA form, the CDR3 reads TGCGCCAGCAGCTCGGGACTAGCGGGGGAAGAGACCCAGTACTTC. This sequence encodes CASSSGLAGEETQYF.

The rearrangement joins TRBV19 to TRBJ2-2, with D unclear. The CDR3 sequence is 11 residues long. Germline CDR1 reads LNHDA; CDR2 reads SQIVND (reference sequence). V gave up 7 bases and J gave up 3 bases, with 3 bases separating them. The CDR3 DNA reads as TGTGCCAGTACCTACACCGGGGAGCTGTTTTTT. Amino acids: CASTYTGELFF.

The V gene is TRBV19, the J gene TRBJ1-1; D gene ambiguous. This CDR3 spans 15 amino acids. V lost 1 base, J lost 0 bases, and 9 bases lay in between. Germline lookup yields CDR1 LNHDA and CDR2 SQIVND (reference sequence). CDR3 protein: CASSIGAGVNTEAFF. CDR3 DNA: TGTGCCAGTAGTATAGGGGCCGGGGTGAACACTGAAGCTTTCTTT.

The V gene is TRBV5-4, the J gene TRBJ1-6; D remains ambiguous. The V end lost 6 bases, the J end lost 7 bases, and 11 bases lay between the germline ends. The germline CDR1 and CDR2 sequences are SGHNT and YYREEE (reference sequence). This CDR3 is built from 13 residues. In nucleotides, the CDR3 is TGTGCCAGCAACGCTGGGAGGAATTCACCCCTCCACTTT. Its protein product is CASNAGRNSPLHF.

This chain links TRBV6-6 with TRBJ2-7; the match to TRBD2 covers 13 bases. Germline V CDR1 and CDR2: MNHNY, SVGAGI (reference sequence). The CDR3 consists of 15 residues. V was pared by 4 bases and J by 3 bases, with 3 bases of the junction left unmatched. This CDR3 is CASSSRLAGGYEQYF. The CDR3 coding sequence is TGTGCCAGCAGTTCCCGACTAGCGGGAGGCTACGAGCAGTACTTC.

The chain has TRBV7-8 and TRBJ1-4; possible D gene TRBD1, 6 bases. Germline V gene sequence: CDR1 SGHVS, CDR2 FQNEAQ. This CDR3 contains 16 residues. The germline V and J ends were trimmed by 5 bases and 10 bases, with 23 bases remaining between them. CDR3 residues: CASSLHDRPGVGKLFF. Here the CDR3 DNA reads TGTGCCAGCAGCCTACACGACCGCCCAGGGGTCGGAAAACTGTTTTTT. Variable domain in full (rest from reference TRBV7-8 and TRBJ1-4): GAGVSQSPRYKVAKRGQDVALRCDPISGHVSLFWYQQALGQGPEFLTYFQNEAQLDKSGLPSDRFFAERPEGSVSTLKIQRTQQEDSAVYLCASSLHDRPGVGKLFFGSGTQLSVL.